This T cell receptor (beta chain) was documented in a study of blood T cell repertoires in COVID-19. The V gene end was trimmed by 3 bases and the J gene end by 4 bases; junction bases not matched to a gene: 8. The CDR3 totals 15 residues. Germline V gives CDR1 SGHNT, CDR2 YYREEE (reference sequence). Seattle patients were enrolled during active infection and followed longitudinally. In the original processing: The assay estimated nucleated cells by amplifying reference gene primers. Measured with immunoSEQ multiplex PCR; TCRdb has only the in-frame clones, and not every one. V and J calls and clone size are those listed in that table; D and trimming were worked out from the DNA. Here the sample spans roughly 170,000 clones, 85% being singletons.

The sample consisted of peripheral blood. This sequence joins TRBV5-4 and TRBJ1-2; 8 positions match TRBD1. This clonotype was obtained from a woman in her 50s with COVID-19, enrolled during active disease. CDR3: CASSSGQDSSYGYTF. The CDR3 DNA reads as TGTGCCAGCAGCTCGGGACAGGATTCTTCCTATGGCTACACCTTC. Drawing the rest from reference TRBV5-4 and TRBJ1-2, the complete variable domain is ETGVTQSPTHLIKTRGQQVTLRCSSQSGHNTVSWYQQALGQGPQFIFQYYREEENGRGNFPPRFSGLQFPNYSSELNVNALELDDSALYLCASSSGQDSSYGYTFGSGTRLTVV.